The 32 T cell receptor beta chains listed next were all sequenced from one sample in a study of T cells in women clearing cervical HPV infection. Generated by immunoSEQ multiplex PCR, the TCRdb table keeps only in-frame clones and is missing some. The sample table includes 20,000 to 30,000 clones. What was sequenced was blood buffy coat. These TCRs come from a woman between 18 and 70 years old with a cervical HPV16 infection that either progressed to CIN3+ or cleared (not recorded which).

Comment on this clone: The CDR3 end lies 3 residues beyond the end of the read and is filled in from the germline J gene. The chain recombines TRBV19 with TRBJ2-3; TRBD2 is a possible D gene (5 bases). The length of the CDR3 is 17 residues. Germline V gene lookup returns CDR1 LNHDA and CDR2 SQIVND (reference sequence). The CDR3 reads CASSTGDTHYSNQPQYF. CDR3 bases read: TGTGCCAGTAGCACCGGGGATACCCATTATAGCAATCAGCCG.

For this clone: The read ends 3 residues before the CDR3 terminus; that terminus is restored from the germline J gene. The chain recombines TRBV7-9 with TRBJ1-2; a weak D match, TRBD1 (5 bases). CDR3 length equals 15 residues. Per germline, CDR1 SEHNR and CDR2 FQNEAQ (reference sequence). The CDR3 bases that were read are TGTGCCAGCAGCTCCGCCAGGACACGGGGGGATACC. The encoded protein is CASSSARTRGDT. The whole CDR3 is CASSSARTRGDTYTF.

As regards this clone: The read ends 3 residues early relative to the CDR3; the germline J gene fills the gap. The chain carries TRBV2 and TRBJ2-7; 9 nucleotides match TRBD2. Germline CDR1 is SNHLY and CDR2 is FYNNEI. This CDR3 has 13 amino acids. J lost 4 bases, V lost 6 bases, and 4 bases had no gene match. CDR3 sequence reads: CASSTLAGYEQYF. CDR3 bases read: TGTGCCAGCAGCACACTAGCGGGTTACGAG.

As for this clone: The read is 3 residues too short to cover the CDR3 end, so that end is filled in from the germline J gene. The chain links TRBV29-1 to TRBJ2-1; 7 bases are a match to TRBD1. The germline gives CDR1 SQVTM, CDR2 ANQGSEA. The length of the CDR3 is 14 residues. The V segment lost 2 bases and the J segment 7 bases; nucleotides outside the gene matches: 8. The sequenced part of the CDR3 DNA is TGCAGCGTTGAAAAGGGGGCAAAACAGAATGAG. It codes for CSVEKGAKQNE. The whole CDR3 is CSVEKGAKQNEQFF.

As regards this clone: The read is 3 residues too short to cover the CDR3 end, so that end is filled in from the germline J gene. The V call is TRBV23-1, the J call TRBJ1-3; D is uncertain. TRBV23-1 is known as an ORF, though its function is uncertain. V lost 2 bases to trimming and J lost 0 bases, with 17 bases between them. This CDR3 is built from 18 residues. Partial CDR3 DNA: TGCGCCAGCAGTCAACAGGTGCGAGTAACACACTCTGGAAACACC. Its protein product is CASSQQVRVTHSGNT. The full-length CDR3 reads as CASSQQVRVTHSGNTIYF.

Concerning this clone itself: With the read ending 3 residues before the CDR3 end, the germline J gene is used to fill in that end. The rearrangement uses TRBV9 and TRBJ1-4, with TRBD1 as a possible D gene (5 bases). This CDR3 has 15 residues. Germline V gene data show CDR1 as SGDLS and CDR2 as YYNGEE. Trimming removed 4 bases at V and 7 bases at J, with 17 bases between. The CDR3 sequence is CASSLTGSQGEKLFF. The part of the CDR3 DNA that was read is TGTGCCAGCAGCCTCACAGGATCCCAGGGTGAAAAA.

In the case of this clone: The read terminates 3 residues before the CDR3 end, so the remaining end is supplied by the germline J gene. V and J are TRBV29-1 and TRBJ1-2, with 7 bases matching TRBD1. The CDR3 totals 14 residues. Germline V gene lookup returns CDR1 SQVTM and CDR2 ANQGSEA. V shed 0 bases and J 3 bases; nucleotides not matched to a gene: 4. The CDR3 reads CSVEDVQGDYGYTF. The covered CDR3 bases are TGCAGCGTTGAAGACGTCCAGGGGGACTATGGC.

Comments on this clone: From the germline J gene comes the end of the CDR3, since the read stops 3 residues before it. The chain links TRBV19 to TRBJ1-1; 7 nucleotides match TRBD1. Germline V lookup: CDR1 LNHDA, CDR2 SQIVND (reference sequence). The CDR3 runs to 14 residues. The CDR3 sequence is CASSIDRETHEAFF. The sequenced part of the CDR3 DNA is TGTGCCAGTAGCATCGACAGGGAAACCCACGAA. Full variable domain (rest looked up from reference TRBV19 and TRBJ1-1): DGGITQSPKYLFRKEGQNVTLSCEQNLNHDAMYWYRQDPGQGLRLIYYSQIVNDFQKGDIAEGYSVSREKKESFPLTVTSAQKNPTAFYLCASSIDRETHEAFFGQGTRLTVV.

About this clone: The read ends 3 residues early relative to the CDR3; the germline J gene fills the gap. The chain combines TRBV6-2 or TRBV6-3 with TRBJ2-7; D gene unclear. From germline, CDR1 is MNHEY and CDR2 SVGEGT. The CDR3 is 12 residues long. V dropped 4 bases and J dropped 3 bases, with 7 bases sitting between them. The CDR3 reads CASSFPRYEQYF. The DNA read from the CDR3 is TGTGCCAGCAGTTTCCCGCGCTACGAG.

About this clone itself: The read ends 3 residues shy of where the CDR3 ends; the end is completed using the germline J gene. V gene TRBV12-5 combines with J gene TRBJ2-7, with 8 bases identical to TRBD2. The V segment lost 2 bases and the J segment 1 base; nucleotides outside the gene matches: 10. Germline V gene sequence: CDR1 LGHNT, CDR2 FRNRAP. The CDR3 loop spans 17 amino acids. CDR3 DNA, as far as it was read: TGTGCTAGTGGTTTGTATTTCCTAGCGGGTCCTTCCTACGAG. It yields the protein CASGLYFLAGPSYE. The CDR3 as a whole reads CASGLYFLAGPSYEQYF.

Turning to this clone: Read sequence stops 3 residues before the CDR3 end, and the germline J gene provides the missing end. Other DNA sequences in this sample translate to the same CDR3. The gene calls are TRBV18 and TRBJ1-2; 7 positions agree with TRBD1. The CDR3 extends over 15 amino acids. Germline loops: CDR1 KGHSH, CDR2 LQKENI. The covered CDR3 bases are TGTGCCAGCTCCCCCCGGGACAGATCCTACAATGAC. Translated: CASSPRDRSYND. The full CDR3 reads CASSPRDRSYNDYTF.

Comment on this clone: The read is 3 residues too short to cover the CDR3 end, so that end is filled in from the germline J gene. This chain joins TRBV20-1 and TRBJ1-1; D is unclear. CDR1 DFQATT and CDR2 SNEGSKA come from the germline V gene (reference sequence). The V end was cut by 3 bases, the J end by 1 base, with 9 bases between. This CDR3 is 13 amino acids long. The DNA read from the CDR3 is TGCAGTGCTAGGAGCTCAAAGAACACTGAA. Amino acids: CSARSSKNTE. The entire CDR3 sequence reads CSARSSKNTEAFF.

To note about this clone: The CDR3 goes on 3 residues after the read ends, and that part is filled in from the germline J gene. V is TRBV18 and J is TRBJ1-2; the match to TRBD1 covers 8 bases. Germline CDR1 is KGHSH and CDR2 is LQKENI. This CDR3 has 19 residues. CDR3 DNA (partial): TGTGCCAGCTCACCGTCTACCGGACAGGGCTTTTTGACGGGAAACATC. Its protein product is CASSPSTGQGFLTGNI. The full CDR3 is CASSPSTGQGFLTGNIYTF. Using reference TRBV18 and TRBJ1-2 for the parts outside the CDR3, the full variable domain is NAGVMQNPRHLVRRRGQEARLRCSPMKGHSHVYWYRQLPEEGLKFMVYLQKENIIDESGMPKERFSAEFPKEGPSILRIQQVVRGDSAAYFCASSPSTGQGFLTGNIYTFGSGTRLTVV.

On this clone itself: The read gets to within 3 residues of the CDR3 end, and the germline J gene fills in the rest. This chain connects TRBV19 to TRBJ2-1; 10 bases agree with TRBD2. Germline assignment: CDR1 LNHDA and CDR2 SQIVND (reference sequence). Trimming removed 7 bases from V and 5 bases from J; junction bases left unmatched: 5. The CDR3 is made up of 14 amino acids. The chain's CDR3 is CASKGLAGDNEQFF. The covered CDR3 bases are TGTGCCAGTAAGGGGCTAGCGGGAGACAATGAG.

As for this clone: The sequence runs out 3 residues before the end of the CDR3; the remainder is reconstructed from the germline J gene. The J gene is TRBJ1-5, the V gene TRBV29-1, with 8 bases that match TRBD1. The ends lost 4 bases at V and 2 bases at J; junction bases unmatched: 10. Germline V lookup: CDR1 SQVTM, CDR2 ANQGSEA. The CDR3 spans 16 residues. The part of the CDR3 DNA that was read is TGCAGCGTTGGGGGATACGGGACAGGAGGCAATCAGCCC. Protein product: CSVGGYGTGGNQP. The whole CDR3 is CSVGGYGTGGNQPQHF.

As for this clone: The CDR3 is cut off 3 residues early in the read; its end comes from the germline J gene. The chain combines TRBV7-3 with TRBJ2-3, with D uncertain. The CDR3 runs 12 residues. Germline V CDR1 and CDR2: SGHTA, FQGTGA. CDR3 protein: CASSLRLETQYF. The part of the CDR3 DNA that was read is TGTGCCAGCAGCTTAAGACTTGAGACG.

A word on this clone: The missing CDR3 end, 3 residues past where the read stops, is filled in from the germline J gene. J is TRBJ2-1 and V is TRBV29-1; 12 bases map to TRBD2. The junction had 3 bases not matched to a gene; V was cut back by 7 bases and J by 2 bases. The CDR3 sequence is 14 residues long. Per germline, CDR1 SQVTM and CDR2 ANQGSEA. The CDR3: CSARLAGAYNEQFF. The part of the CDR3 DNA that was read is TGCAGCGCCAGACTAGCGGGAGCCTACAATGAG.

To note about this clone: The CDR3 end lies 3 residues beyond the end of the read and is filled in from the germline J gene. The chain has TRBV14 and TRBJ2-7, with D unclear. The CDR3 covers 17 residues. Trimming cost V 0 bases and J 2 bases, with 17 bases left between them. Germline V gives CDR1 SGHDN, CDR2 FVKESK. This CDR3 is CASSQETEAGSPYEQYF. CDR3 DNA (partial): TGTGCCAGCAGCCAAGAAACAGAGGCTGGGTCCCCCTACGAG.

A word on this clone: The CDR3 is cut off 3 residues early in the read; its end comes from the germline J gene. This rearrangement joins TRBV7-6 to TRBJ1-1, with D possibly being TRBD1 (6 bases). Germline V gene sequence: CDR1 SGHVS, CDR2 FNYEAQ. The V end lost 1 base, the J end lost 4 bases, and 13 bases lay between the germline ends. This CDR3 contains 15 residues. Partial CDR3 DNA: TGTGCCAGCAGCTTAGGGAGGGGGGGTGGCACTGAA. It encodes CASSLGRGGGTE. The full-length CDR3 reads as CASSLGRGGGTEAFF.

Concerning this clone: With the read ending 3 residues before the CDR3 end, the germline J gene is used to fill in that end. The V call is TRBV7-6, the J call TRBJ1-1, with TRBD1 matching 7 bases. CDR3 size: 14 residues. With 5 bases clipped from V and 1 base from J, the junction kept 4 bases outside the gene matches. The germline V gene encodes CDR1 SGHVS and CDR2 FNYEAQ. The CDR3 spells CASSRTGGNTEAFF. CDR3 DNA (partial): TGTGCCAGCAGCAGGACAGGAGGGAACACTGAA.

With regard to this clone: The read ends 3 residues shy of where the CDR3 ends; the end is completed using the germline J gene. This chain links TRBV29-1 with TRBJ2-2; weak D call: TRBD1 (6 bases). CDR3 size: 12 residues. Germline V lookup: CDR1 SQVTM, CDR2 ANQGSEA. CDR3 residues: CSGGTTNEKLFF. The sequenced part of the CDR3 DNA is TGCAGCGGGGGGACAACTAATGAAAAG.

As regards this clone: The read terminates 3 residues ahead of where the CDR3 ends, so the germline J gene completes it. V gene TRBV19 combines with J gene TRBJ1-2; no firm D call. The CDR3 is 15 amino acids. V shed 0 bases and J shed 4 bases, with 12 bases lying between them. The germline V gene encodes CDR1 LNHDA and CDR2 SQIVND (reference sequence). The part of the CDR3 DNA that was read is TGTGCCAGTAGTATAGATGCAGATTTTGGCTATGGC. Amino acid sequence: CASSIDADFGYG. The full CDR3 protein reads CASSIDADFGYGYTF.

A note on this clone: Read coverage stops 3 residues before the CDR3 terminus; the germline J gene supplies the remainder. The rearrangement uses TRBV5-6 and TRBJ2-1, with 8 bases identical to TRBD2. CDR1 and CDR2 from the germline V gene are SGHDT and YYEEEE. This CDR3 has 15 amino acids. The trim removed 4 bases at V and 8 bases at J, leaving 11 bases unmatched. CDR3 DNA, as far as it was read: TGTGCCAGCAGCCTCGGACTAGCCCGAACCTATGAG. Its translation is CASSLGLARTYE. In full, the CDR3 is CASSLGLARTYEQFF.

A word on this clone: The CDR3 end falls 3 residues outside the read, so it is completed with the germline J gene. The V call is TRBV18, the J call TRBJ1-2; D might be TRBD1 (6 bases). The germline V gene has CDR1 KGHSH and CDR2 LQKENI. The CDR3 has 16 residues. CDR3 sequence: CASSPLAGGGGLDYTF. The CDR3 DNA, read in part, is TGTGCCAGCTCACCTCTAGCGGGAGGGGGAGGTTTGGAC.

A remark on this clone: The CDR3 end falls 3 residues outside the read, so it is completed with the germline J gene. The genes are TRBV29-1 and TRBJ2-5; 16 nucleotides line up with TRBD2. V trimming: 7 bases; J trimming: 4 bases; junction bases outside the gene matches: 3. The germline V gene has CDR1 SQVTM and CDR2 ANQGSEA. This CDR3 spans 14 amino acids. The CDR3 spells CSGGTSGGVETQYF. Incomplete CDR3 DNA: TGCAGCGGTGGGACTAGCGGGGGGGTAGAGACC.

In the case of this clone: The CDR3 end lies 3 residues beyond the end of the read and is filled in from the germline J gene. V is TRBV2 and J is TRBJ1-3; D possibly corresponds to TRBD1 (5 bases). The germline V gene has CDR1 SNHLY and CDR2 FYNNEI. Between the trimmed V and J ends, which lost 3 bases and 3 bases, there was a span of 9 bases. The CDR3 length is 14 residues. Partial CDR3 DNA: TGTGCCAGCAGTGACAGGGTGAATGGAAACACC. It codes for CASSDRVNGNT. The whole CDR3 sequence reads CASSDRVNGNTIYF.

Concerning this clone itself: The read falls 3 residues short of the CDR3 end, and the missing part is taken from the germline J gene. The chain carries TRBV14 and TRBJ2-7, with D possibly TRBD2 on 6 matching bases. CDR1 is SGHDN and CDR2 is FVKESK in the germline V gene. This CDR3 region has 15 residues. Trimming left V 0 bases short and J 3 bases short, with 12 bases between. Incomplete CDR3 DNA: TGTGCCAGCAGCCAAGAAGGGCGGGGTGGCTACGAG. It is translated as CASSQEGRGGYE. In full, the CDR3 is CASSQEGRGGYEQYF.

As for this clone: The read finishes 3 residues shy of the CDR3 end, and the germline J gene is used to complete it. J is TRBJ2-2 and V is TRBV18, with a possible D match to TRBD2 (5 bases). The length of the CDR3 is 12 residues. From germline, CDR1 is KGHSH and CDR2 LQKENI. Partial CDR3 DNA: TGTGCCAGCTGGCGGGCTAATTCACCG. Translated: CASWRANSP. The full CDR3 protein reads CASWRANSPLFF.

On this clone itself: The CDR3 is cut off 3 residues early in the read; its end comes from the germline J gene. This sequence joins TRBV19 and TRBJ2-4; 7 nucleotides agree with TRBD2. The CDR3 sequence is 15 residues long. V trimming: 6 bases; J trimming: 7 bases; junction bases outside the gene matches: 12. The germline CDR1 and CDR2 sequences are LNHDA and SQIVND (reference sequence). CDR3 DNA (partial): TGTGCCAGTAGCCCAAACGGACTAGTTCGGAACATT. Translated: CASSPNGLVRNI. The CDR3 as a whole reads CASSPNGLVRNIQYF.

Points on this clone: The sequence runs out 3 residues before the end of the CDR3; the remainder is reconstructed from the germline J gene. This chain links TRBV7-3 with TRBJ2-2; no firm D call. V was shortened by 2 bases and J by 1 base, with 8 bases between the two germline ends. Per the germline V gene, CDR1 is SGHTA and CDR2 is FQGTGA. CDR3 size: 15 residues. The chain's CDR3 is CASSLVPMNTGELFF. The DNA read from the CDR3 is TGTGCCAGCAGCTTAGTCCCTATGAACACCGGGGAG.

In the case of this clone: The read ends 3 residues shy of where the CDR3 ends; the end is completed using the germline J gene. The J gene is TRBJ1-4, the V gene TRBV6-1; 12 nucleotides align to TRBD1. The CDR3 runs 14 residues. V lost 4 bases, J lost 7 bases, and 1 base stayed unmatched. Germline CDR1 MNHNS, CDR2 SASEGT. CDR3 in amino acids: CASSGDRGPEKLFF. The sequenced part of the CDR3 DNA is TGTGCCAGCAGTGGGGACAGGGGGCCTGAAAAA.

On this clone itself: The CDR3 end is not reached by the read, which stops 3 residues before it; the germline J gene fills it in. This chain connects TRBV19 to TRBJ2-7; D unclear. Trimming removed 3 bases at V and 3 bases at J, with 21 bases between. Per germline, CDR1 LNHDA and CDR2 SQIVND (reference sequence). The CDR3 loop spans 17 amino acids. The CDR3 DNA, read in part, is TGTGCCAGTAGTATTAGGGCAGGCGCTCTCTCTAACTACGAG. This gives the protein CASSIRAGALSNYE. The CDR3 as a whole reads CASSIRAGALSNYEQYF.